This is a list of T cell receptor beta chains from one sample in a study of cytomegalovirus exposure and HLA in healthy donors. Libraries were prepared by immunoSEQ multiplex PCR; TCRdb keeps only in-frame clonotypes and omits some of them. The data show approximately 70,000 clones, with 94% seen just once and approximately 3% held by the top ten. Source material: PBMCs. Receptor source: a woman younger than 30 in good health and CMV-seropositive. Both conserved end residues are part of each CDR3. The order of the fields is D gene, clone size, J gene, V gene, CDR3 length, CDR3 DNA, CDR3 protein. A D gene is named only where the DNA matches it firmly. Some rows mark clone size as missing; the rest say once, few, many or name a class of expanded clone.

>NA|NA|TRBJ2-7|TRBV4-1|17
TGCGCCAGCAGCCAAGTACTGTCTGCAGGGACATCCTACGAGCAGTACTTC
CASSQVLSAGTSYEQYF
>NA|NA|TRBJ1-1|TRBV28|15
TGTGCCAGCAGTTTATACAGGATACCGAACACTGAAGCTTTCTTT
CASSLYRIPNTEAFF
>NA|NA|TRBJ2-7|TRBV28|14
TGTGCCAGCGGAGGGGGCAGGTCTTTTTCCGAGCAGTACTTC
CASGGGRSFSEQYF
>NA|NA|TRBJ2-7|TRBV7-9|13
TGTGCCAGCAGCTCAGGGGGGAAAAACGAGCAGTACTTC
CASSSGGKNEQYF
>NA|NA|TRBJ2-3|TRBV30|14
TGTGCCTGGGGAGAGACAGTCGTTGGAGATACGCAGTATTTT
CAWGETVVGDTQYF
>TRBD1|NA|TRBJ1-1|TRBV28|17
TGTGCCAGCAGTTTATTCCCCTTGGCAGGGGGGAACACTGAAGCTTTCTTT
CASSLFPLAGGNTEAFF
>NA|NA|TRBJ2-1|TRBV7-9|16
TGTGCCAGCAGCTCCGGAGGAGACCCCATTAGGAATGAGCAGTTCTTC
CASSSGGDPIRNEQFF
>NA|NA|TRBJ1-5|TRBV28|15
TGTGCCAGCAGCCGACGACAGTATAGCAATCAGCCCCAGCATTTT
CASSRRQYSNQPQHF
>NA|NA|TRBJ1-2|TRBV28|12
TGTGCCACCGCACCAGGCAACTATGGCTACACCTTC
CATAPGNYGYTF
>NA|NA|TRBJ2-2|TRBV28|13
TGTGCCAGCAGTTACTTAAACACCGGGGAGCTGTTTTTT
CASSYLNTGELFF
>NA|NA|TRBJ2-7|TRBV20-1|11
TGCAGTGCTAGAGATCAGGGGGAGCAGTACTTC
CSARDQGEQYF
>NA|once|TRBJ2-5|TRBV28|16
TGTGCCAGCAGTTCATCCCCTCCGGGTCTGTTAGAGACCCAGTACTTC
CASSSSPPGLLETQYF
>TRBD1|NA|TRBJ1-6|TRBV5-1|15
TGCGCCAGCAGCTTGAAGGGACAGGGAGAGTCACCCCTCCACTTT
CASSLKGQGESPLHF
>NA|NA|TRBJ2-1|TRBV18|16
TGTGCCAGCTCACCCCGCCTCAAGAGCTCCTACAATGAGCAGTTCTTC
CASSPRLKSSYNEQFF
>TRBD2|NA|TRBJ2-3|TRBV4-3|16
TGCGCCAGCAGCCAAGATCGGCGGGAGGGAGGAGATACGCAGTATTTT
CASSQDRREGGDTQYF
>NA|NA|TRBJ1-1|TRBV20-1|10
TGCAGTGCTAGCCGCCCGGAGCCTTTCTTT
CSASRPEPFF
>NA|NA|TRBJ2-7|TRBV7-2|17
TGTGCCAGCAGCACCCCCCGTGGCAGGGAGGGGGCCTACGAGCAGTACTTC
CASSTPRGREGAYEQYF
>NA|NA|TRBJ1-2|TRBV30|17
TGTGCCTGGAGTCATCCCCCCCCGGGTTCCCGACGGTATGGCTACACCTTC
CAWSHPPPGSRRYGYTF
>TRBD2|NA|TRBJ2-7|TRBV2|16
TGTGCCAGCAGTCCAACCGGGACTAGCGGGAGTTACGAGCAGTACTTC
CASSPTGTSGSYEQYF
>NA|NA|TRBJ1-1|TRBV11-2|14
TGTGCCAGCAGCTTATACAAGGGGGGGACTGAAGCTTTCTTT
CASSLYKGGTEAFF
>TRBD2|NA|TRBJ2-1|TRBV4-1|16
TGCGCCAGCAGCCAAGAAGAGCGGGGGGGCTACAATGAGCAGTTCTTC
CASSQEERGGYNEQFF
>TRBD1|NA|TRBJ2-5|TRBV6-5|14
TGTGCCAGCAGTAACCGGGACAGGGTTGGGACCCAGTACTTC
CASSNRDRVGTQYF
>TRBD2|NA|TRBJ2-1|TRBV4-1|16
TGCGCCAGCAGCCAAAGGACTAGCGGGGGCCACAATGAGCAGTTCTTC
CASSQRTSGGHNEQFF
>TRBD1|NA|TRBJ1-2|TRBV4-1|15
TGCGCCAGCAGCCAGCGGACAGGGGGGAACTATGGCTACACCTTC
CASSQRTGGNYGYTF
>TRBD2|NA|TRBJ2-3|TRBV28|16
TGTGCCAGCAGCCCTAAGCGGGGGCCATTCACAGATACGCAGTATTTT
CASSPKRGPFTDTQYF
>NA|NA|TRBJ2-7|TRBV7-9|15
TGTGCCAGCAGCTTAGCGGGCAACCATCCCTACGAGCAGTACTTC
CASSLAGNHPYEQYF
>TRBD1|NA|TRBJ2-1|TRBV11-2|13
TGTGCCAGCAGCCTGAGGGGGCGGCATGAGCAGTTCTTC
CASSLRGRHEQFF
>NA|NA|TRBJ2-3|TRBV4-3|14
TGCGCCAGCAGCCCACAGGGAAGCACAGATACGCAGTATTTT
CASSPQGSTDTQYF
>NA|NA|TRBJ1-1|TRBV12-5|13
TGTGCTAGTGGTCCCGCCACTGGCACTGAAGCTTTCTTT
CASGPATGTEAFF
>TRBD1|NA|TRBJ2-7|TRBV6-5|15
TGTGCCAGCAGTACAGGGGGCGCGGGAGTTTACGAGCAGTACTTC
CASSTGGAGVYEQYF
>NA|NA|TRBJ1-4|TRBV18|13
TGTGCCAGCTCACCAGGTATTAGTGAAAAACTGTTTTTT
CASSPGISEKLFF
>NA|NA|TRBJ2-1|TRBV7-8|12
TGTGCCAGCAGCTTATCGTACAATGAGCAGTTCTTC
CASSLSYNEQFF
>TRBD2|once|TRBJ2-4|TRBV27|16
TGTGCCAGCAGTACCCGGACTAGCGGGGGTCCGGACATTCAGTACTTC
CASSTRTSGGPDIQYF
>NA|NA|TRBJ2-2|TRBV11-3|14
TGTGCCAGCAGCTTAAGGGGTAACACCGGGGAGCTGTTTTTT
CASSLRGNTGELFF
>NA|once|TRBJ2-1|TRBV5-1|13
TGCGCCAGCAGCCCGGGACTCCCTGAACGGCAGTTCTTC
CASSPGLPERQFF
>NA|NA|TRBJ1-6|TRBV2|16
TGTGCCAGCAGTGACATTCTTAGGACAGTCAATTCACCCCTCCACTTT
CASSDILRTVNSPLHF
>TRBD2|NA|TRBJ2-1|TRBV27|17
TGTGCCAGCAGTCCGTACCTGGCGGGAGTCAGGGCCAATGAGCAGTTCTTC
CASSPYLAGVRANEQFF
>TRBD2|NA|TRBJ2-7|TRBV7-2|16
TGTGCCAGCAGCTTAGATGGTAGCGGGCCCCTTAGGGAGCAGTACTTC
CASSLDGSGPLREQYF
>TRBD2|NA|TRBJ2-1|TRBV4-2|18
TGTGCCAGCAGCCAAGATCGTCCCTGGCGGGAGAGAAACAATGAGCAGTTCTTC
CASSQDRPWRERNNEQFF
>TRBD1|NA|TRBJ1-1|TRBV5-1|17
TGCGCCAGCAGCTTGGGCCCGACAGGGTCGATAGACACTGAAGCTTTCTTT
CASSLGPTGSIDTEAFF
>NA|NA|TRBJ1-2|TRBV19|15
TGTGCCAGTAGTAGGGAAGAGACAGCTAACTATGGCTACACCTTC
CASSREETANYGYTF
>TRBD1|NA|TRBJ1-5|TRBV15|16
TGTGCCACCAGCAGATCAGAGGACAGGGACGATCAGCCCCAGCATTTT
CATSRSEDRDDQPQHF
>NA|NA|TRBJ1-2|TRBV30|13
TGTGCCTGGAGCCAACAGGTTATATATGGCTACACCTTC
CAWSQQVIYGYTF
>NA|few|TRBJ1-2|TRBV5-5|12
TGTGTGTGGGGAGAAAATGACTATGGCTACACCTTC
CVWGENDYGYTF
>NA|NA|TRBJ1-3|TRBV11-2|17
TGTGCCAGCAGCTTATTAGCCACCCGGGATGAGGGAAACACCATATATTTT
CASSLLATRDEGNTIYF
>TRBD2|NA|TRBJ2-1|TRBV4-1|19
TGCGCCAGCAGCCACCGGACTAGCGGGGGAATCGACTCCTACAATGAGCAGTTCTTC
CASSHRTSGGIDSYNEQFF
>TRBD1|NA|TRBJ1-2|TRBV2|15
TGTGCCAGCAAAGCTAGCGGGACAGCAAACTATGGCTACACCTTC
CASKASGTANYGYTF
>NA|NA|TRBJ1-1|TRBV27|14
TGTGCCAGCAGTTCCGGGTCACATAACACTGAAGCTTTCTTT
CASSSGSHNTEAFF
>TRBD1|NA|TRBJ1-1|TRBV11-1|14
TGTGCCAGCAGCTGGGACAGAGTGAACACTGAAGCTTTCTTT
CASSWDRVNTEAFF
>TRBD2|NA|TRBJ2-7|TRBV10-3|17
TGTGCCATCAGGAGAGGAGGACTAGCGGGGGAATCCTACGAGCAGTACTTC
CAIRRGGLAGESYEQYF
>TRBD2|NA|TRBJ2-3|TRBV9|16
TGTGCCAGCAGCGAACGTATAGCGGGAGAGGTAGATACGCAGTATTTT
CASSERIAGEVDTQYF
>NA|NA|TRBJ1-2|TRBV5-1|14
TGCGCCAGCAGCTCCGACAGCTACAACTATGGCTACACCTTC
CASSSDSYNYGYTF
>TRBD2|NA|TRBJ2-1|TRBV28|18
TGTGCCAGCAGTCCCGATTTGGTCGGGACTATGCTCTACAATGAGCAGTTCTTC
CASSPDLVGTMLYNEQFF
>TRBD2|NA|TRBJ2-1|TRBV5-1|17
TGCGCCAGCAGCTTGGGGGGCGGGGGACCCCTTTACAATGAGCAGTTCTTC
CASSLGGGGPLYNEQFF